This TCR beta chain appears in the sequencing data of a study of cytomegalovirus exposure and HLA in healthy donors. Study-level points and caveats: The authors enumerated 150 to 200 TCR beta chains as linked to cytomegalovirus. TCR beta chain V- and J-gene trimming was linked, in a later analysis, to a missense variant in DCLRE1C.

The study ran its PCR with 60 Vbeta and 13 Jbeta primers. Sequenced by immunoSEQ multiplex PCR; TCRdb stores in-frame clones only, minus some. The data contain 130,000 or so clones, around 72% of them singletons. Samples came from healthy bone marrow donors. Trimming took 6 bases from V and 7 from J, leaving 27 bases between them. The CDR3 is made up of 17 amino acids. As for this clone: Its specificity is not known.

Material for sequencing was PBMCs. The chain joins TRBV23-1 to TRBJ2-5, with D possibly being TRBD2 (5 bases). TRBV23-1 is classed as an ORF, of uncertain function. The TCR sequence derives from a man over 45 in good health and CMV-seropositive. The CDR3 sequence: CASSLWESNERRGTQYF. DNA of the CDR3: TGCGCCAGCAGCCTATGGGAGAGCAACGAGCGTCGGGGGACCCAGTACTTC.